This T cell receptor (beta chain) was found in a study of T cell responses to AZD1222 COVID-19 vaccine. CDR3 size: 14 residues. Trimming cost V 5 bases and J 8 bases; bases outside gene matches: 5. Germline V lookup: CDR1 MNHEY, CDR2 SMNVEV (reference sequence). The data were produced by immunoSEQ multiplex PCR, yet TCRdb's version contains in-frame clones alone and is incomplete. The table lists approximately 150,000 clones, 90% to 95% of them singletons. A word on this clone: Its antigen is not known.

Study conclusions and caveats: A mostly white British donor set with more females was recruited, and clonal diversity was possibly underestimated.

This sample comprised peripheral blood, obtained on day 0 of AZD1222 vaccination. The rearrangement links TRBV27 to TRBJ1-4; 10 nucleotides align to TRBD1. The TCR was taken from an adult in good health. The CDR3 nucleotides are TGTGCCAGCAGTGACCGGGACAGGGGAGAAAAACTGTTTTTT. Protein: CASSDRDRGEKLFF.